These T cell receptor beta chains were read from a single sample in a study of blood T cell repertoires in COVID-19. Method: immunoSEQ multiplex PCR; TCRdb's copy keeps in-frame clones and lacks some. The table shows about 240,000 clones, with 70% to 85% occurring only once. Sequenced material: peripheral blood. These receptors originate from a woman of 80 years or more with acute or convalescent COVID-19. Each CDR3 is given with its conserved first and last residue. A D gene is named only where the DNA matches it firmly.

j_gene,d_gene,v_gene,CDR3aa
TRBJ1-3,.,TRBV7-8,CASSLARGTGNTIYF
TRBJ2-1,TRBD2,TRBV15,CATSRVAGGGNEQFF
TRBJ1-1,.,TRBV27,CASTQGLNTEAFF
TRBJ1-3,.,TRBV30,CAWTGTLSGNTIYF
TRBJ2-7,TRBD2,TRBV18,CASSPASGGTSSYEQYF
TRBJ2-2,TRBD1,TRBV5-5,CASSLGPGGWTGELFF
TRBJ1-1,.,TRBV27,CASSLGVSTEAFF
TRBJ1-4,.,TRBV7-2,CASSSRGNEKLFF
TRBJ1-6,.,TRBV3-1/TRBV3-2,CASSQDFGRGTVYNSPLHF
TRBJ2-2,.,TRBV2,CASSPQGVDTGELFF
TRBJ2-5,.,TRBV18,CASSPLTGQETQYF
TRBJ1-6,TRBD1,TRBV4-2,CASNPTGASNSPLHF
TRBJ1-6,.,TRBV2,CASRVNGNSPLHF
TRBJ2-1,.,TRBV7-6,CASSSRDIKNNEQFF
TRBJ1-1,.,TRBV3-1/TRBV3-2,CASSQDRRGIGTEAFF
TRBJ2-7,TRBD2,TRBV19,CASSESGTSSREQYF
TRBJ2-2,.,TRBV4-1,CASSQVEGLGLFF
TRBJ2-1,TRBD2,TRBV28,CASSLPLAGINNEQFF
TRBJ1-2,TRBD1,TRBV6-2/TRBV6-3,CASSKTGQLMGYTF
TRBJ2-3,TRBD1,TRBV5-8,CASSLARRGQITDTQYF
TRBJ1-1,TRBD1,TRBV5-1,CASKEDRGNLDTEAFF
TRBJ1-5,TRBD1,TRBV6-5,CASTSGGKNQPQHF
TRBJ1-1,TRBD1,TRBV19,CASSQGQLNTEAFF
TRBJ2-2,.,TRBV18,CASSPFDQLGPGELFF
TRBJ1-5,.,TRBV2,CASRGGQGNQPQHF
TRBJ2-7,TRBD1,TRBV2,CASMGTESYEQYF
TRBJ2-6,.,TRBV25-1,CASSEWRAGGNVLTF
TRBJ1-1,.,TRBV29-1,CSVTGGYTEAFF
TRBJ2-5,TRBD2,TRBV12-3/TRBV12-4,CASSLTSDGTQYF
TRBJ1-1,.,TRBV12-5,CASGLSGNTEAFF
TRBJ1-2,.,TRBV4-2,CASSQDHSGDGYTF
TRBJ2-7,.,TRBV27,CASSLAGTYEQYF
TRBJ1-5,TRBD1,TRBV6-5,CASRGTGDRQPQHF
TRBJ1-1,.,TRBV10-3,CANRQEMNTEAFF
TRBJ1-2,.,TRBV19,CASSSWGGDGYTF
TRBJ2-5,.,TRBV11-2,CASSDRTQETQYF
TRBJ1-6,.,TRBV12-3/TRBV12-4,CASSLVSSPLHF
TRBJ1-1,.,TRBV2,CASSEFFPRTEAFF
TRBJ2-2,TRBD1,TRBV18,CASSPDRAGRSELFF
TRBJ2-1,TRBD2,TRBV7-2,CASSSPGTSGGSSYNEQFF
TRBJ2-2,TRBD1,TRBV4-1,CASSQPGQGYTGELFF
TRBJ2-7,.,TRBV2,CASKNAGAYEQYF
TRBJ2-1,TRBD1,TRBV7-9,CASSLAQGVYNEQFF
TRBJ1-6,.,TRBV28,CASSPAQGGWGSYNSPLHF
TRBJ1-1,.,TRBV6-5,CASSLDRRNTEAFF
TRBJ2-2,.,TRBV5-1,CASSLGQSGELFF
TRBJ2-3,TRBD2,TRBV6-5,CASSYSGGATDTQYF
TRBJ1-5,TRBD1,TRBV19,CASTRDRGRSNQPQHF